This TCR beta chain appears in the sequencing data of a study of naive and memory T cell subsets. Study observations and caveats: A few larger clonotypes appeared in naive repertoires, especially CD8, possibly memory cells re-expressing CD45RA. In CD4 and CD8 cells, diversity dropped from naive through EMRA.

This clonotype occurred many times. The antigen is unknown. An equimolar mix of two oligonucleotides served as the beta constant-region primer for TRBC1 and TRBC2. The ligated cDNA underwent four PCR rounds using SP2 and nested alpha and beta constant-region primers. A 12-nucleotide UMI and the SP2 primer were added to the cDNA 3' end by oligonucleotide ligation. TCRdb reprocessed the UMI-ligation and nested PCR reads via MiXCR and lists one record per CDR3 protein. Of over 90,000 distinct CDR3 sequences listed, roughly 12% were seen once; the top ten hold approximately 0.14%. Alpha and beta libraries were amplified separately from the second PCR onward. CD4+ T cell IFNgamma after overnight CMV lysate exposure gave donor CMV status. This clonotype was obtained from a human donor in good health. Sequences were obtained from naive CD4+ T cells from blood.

The CDR3: CASSLDPGRTSYEQYF. CDR3 DNA: TGTGCCAGCAGCTTAGACCCGGGACGGACGTCCTACGAGCAGTACTTC. V usage is TRBV7-2 and J usage is TRBJ2-7, with D perhaps matching TRBD1 or TRBD2 (5 bases each). The CDR3 spans 16 residues. Deletions cut 1 base from V and 1 base from J, with 14 bases between. The V gene's germline CDR1 is SGHTA and CDR2 FQGNSA.